The 28 T cell receptor beta chains below all came from one sample that was sequenced in a study of T cells after yellow fever vaccination (dated 2019 in TCRdb). The library was prepared using 5' RACE. Sequencing instrument: Illumina NovaSeq 6000. The public reads were run again by TCRdb, first through fastp at Q25 and then through MiXCR, and only productive beta chains were kept. Every entry covers one CDR3 protein and lists the most common genes and DNA from its rows. The sample table records under 500,000 distinct CDR3 sequences; 15% to 20% of these occur just once. Roughly a sixth of the sample is taken by the ten largest. Read against the paper, the sample's treatment or condition label means: live attenuated yellow fever vaccine strain. The input for sequencing was PBMCs, taken before the yellow fever booster vaccination. These receptors originate from a man aged 18 to 30 who received the YFV17D yellow fever vaccine.

This chain's CDR3 is CSATGPAGELFF. DNA for the CDR3: TGCAGCGCAACAGGGCCCGCCGGGGAGCTGTTTTTT. This rearrangement joins TRBV29-1 to TRBJ2-2, with a possible D match to TRBD1 (6 bases). Trimming stripped 7 bases from V and 6 bases from J, with 12 bases between. The CDR3 runs to 12 residues. Germline V gives CDR1 SQVTM, CDR2 ANQGSEA.

This clonotype showed up just a few times. The chain couples TRBV3-1 to TRBJ1-5; TRBD1 matches 8 bases. This CDR3 contains 14 residues. Trimming took 3 bases from V and 5 from J; bases not matched to a gene: 3. CDR1 is LGHDT, CDR2 YNNKEL, per germline (reference sequence). As DNA, the CDR3 is TGTGCCAGCAGCCACAGGGGGCAGGATCAGCCCCAGCATTTT. Translating gives CASSHRGQDQPQHF.

This rearrangement joins TRBV20-1 to TRBJ2-1; D ambiguous. CDR3 length: 15 amino acids. V lost 0 bases to trimming and J lost 6 bases, with 15 bases between them. Germline V CDR1 and CDR2: DFQATT, SNEGSKA (reference sequence). CDR3 protein: CSARDGRVISNEQFF. CDR3 coding DNA: TGCAGTGCTAGAGATGGCCGGGTTATCAGCAATGAGCAGTTCTTC.

The J gene is TRBJ1-2, the V gene TRBV20-1; TRBD1 aligns across 9 bases. Trimming cost V 1 base and J 0 bases; bases outside gene matches: 6. Germline V gene sequence: CDR1 DFQATT, CDR2 SNEGSKA (reference sequence). CDR3 length: 16 amino acids. CDR3 residues: CSARGGTGQSNYGYTF. Here the CDR3 DNA reads TGCAGTGCTAGAGGGGGGACAGGGCAATCTAACTATGGCTACACCTTC.

This clonotype was found a few times. Because the CDR3's place on the DNA is in doubt, the DNA is left out and the CDR3 is given as listed by TCRdb. The V and J genes are TRBV6-6 and TRBJ2-5. The CDR3 length equals 13 residues, ends included. Germline V gene sequence: CDR1 MNHNY, CDR2 SVGAGI (reference sequence). CDR3 sequence: CASSTSEQETQYF.

This chain links TRBV4-3 with TRBJ2-7; the match to TRBD1 covers 10 bases. Germline CDR1 reads LGHNA; CDR2 reads YSLEER. The CDR3 runs to 14 residues. Trimming removed 4 bases from V and 3 bases from J; junction bases left unmatched: 3. The CDR3 sequence is CASSPGDRGYEQYF. The CDR3 bases are TGCGCCAGCAGCCCCGGGGACAGGGGCTACGAGCAGTACTTC.

The gene calls are TRBV7-3 and TRBJ2-5; 15 positions agree with TRBD2. This CDR3 spans 18 amino acids. V was pared by 4 bases and J by 4 bases, with 10 bases of the junction left unmatched. Germline V CDR1 and CDR2: SGHTA, FQGTGA. The CDR3: CASSYGLAGGFLRETQYF. Written as DNA, the CDR3 is TGTGCCAGCAGCTATGGACTAGCGGGGGGGTTTTTACGAGAGACCCAGTACTTC.

The chain combines TRBV29-1 with TRBJ2-7; 10 bases align to TRBD1. After removal of 0 bases from V and 3 bases from J, the junction contained 2 bases not matched to a gene. Germline CDR1 SQVTM, CDR2 ANQGSEA. The CDR3 has 14 residues. The CDR3 region has the DNA TGCAGCGTTGAAGATCGGGACAGGGGCTACGAGCAGTACTTC. This translates into CSVEDRDRGYEQYF.

The chain joins TRBV20-1 to TRBJ2-3, with 11 bases lining up with TRBD2. CDR3 length equals 16 residues. Trimming removed 7 bases from V and 4 bases from J; junction bases left unmatched: 13. Germline CDR1 reads DFQATT; CDR2 reads SNEGSKA (reference sequence). The CDR3 region has the DNA TGCAGTGGGGAACTAGCGGGGGCCCGGGGCGCAGATACGCAGTATTTT. Its translation is CSGELAGARGADTQYF.

This clonotype occurred a few times. The rearrangement links TRBV24-1 to TRBJ2-3; 9 positions match TRBD2. Germline CDR1 and CDR2: KGHDR and SFDVKD. Unmatched junction bases numbered 2, after V lost 10 bases and J lost 4 bases. This CDR3 has 12 amino acids. The CDR3 sequence: CATRGGSDTQYF. The CDR3 DNA reads TGTGCCACGCGGGGGGGCTCAGATACGCAGTATTTT.

The gene calls are TRBV28 and TRBJ1-2; D is possibly TRBD1 (5 bases). The CDR3 totals 15 residues. Germline V gene lookup returns CDR1 MDHEN and CDR2 SYDVKM. The ends were cut back, 3 bases at V and 4 bases at J, with 15 bases in the middle. The CDR3 loop is CASSFTGDWGYGYTF. DNA for the CDR3: TGTGCCAGCAGTTTCACAGGAGATTGGGGCTATGGCTACACCTTC.

Only a few counts were recorded for this clonotype. The chain links TRBV12-3 or TRBV12-4 to TRBJ2-3; no firm D call. This CDR3 contains 15 residues. Trimming took 1 base from V and 6 from J, leaving 14 bases between them. The CDR3 DNA follows: TGTGCCAGCAGTTTAGGAGGCAGTTTTGCCGATACGCAGTATTTT. It translates to CASSLGGSFADTQYF.

The chain uses TRBV7-2 and TRBJ2-3, with D hard to call. The CDR3 is 16 amino acids. Germline V CDR1 and CDR2: SGHTA, FQGNSA. V lost 2 bases, J lost 8 bases, and 20 bases lay in between. CDR3 region: CASSLTRPSRMATQYF. In DNA, the CDR3 is TGTGCCAGCAGCTTAACAAGACCCAGCAGGATGGCTACGCAGTATTTT.

There are a few counts of this clonotype. V usage is TRBV5-1 and J usage is TRBJ2-6; D not resolved. V dropped 3 bases and J dropped 0 bases, with 4 bases sitting between them. The germline gives CDR1 SGHRS, CDR2 YFSETQ. This CDR3 region has 14 residues. CDR3 loop: CASSYPSGANVLTF. CDR3 in DNA: TGCGCCAGCAGCTACCCCTCTGGGGCCAACGTCCTGACTTTC.

The table lists this clonotype with a few counts. The V and J genes are TRBV15 and TRBJ1-3, with D unresolved. Deletions cut 9 bases from V and 3 bases from J, with 9 bases between. Germline V gives CDR1 LNHNV, CDR2 YYDKDF (reference sequence). The CDR3 is 12 residues long. This CDR3 reads CATSWGGNTIYF. The CDR3 DNA is TGTGCCACAAGCTGGGGTGGAAACACCATATATTTT. The whole variable domain, remainder taken from reference TRBV15 and TRBJ1-3, is DAMVIQNPRYQVTQFGKPVTLSCSQTLNHNVMYWYQQKSSQAPKLLFHYYDKDFNNEADTPDNFQSRRPNTSFCFLDIRSPGLGDTAMYLCATSWGGNTIYFGEGSWLTVV.

In its sample, this clonotype was seen a few times. V is TRBV7-8 and J is TRBJ1-4; D is undetermined. The CDR3 loop spans 12 amino acids. The germline CDR1 and CDR2 sequences are SGHVS and FQNEAQ. Trimming removed 4 bases from V and 10 bases from J, with 10 bases in between. The CDR3 loop reads CASSSNQRKLFF. The CDR3 nucleotides are TGTGCCAGCAGCTCGAACCAGAGAAAACTGTTTTTT.

The V call is TRBV10-3, the J call TRBJ2-7; no definite D call. Germline lookup yields CDR1 ENHRY and CDR2 SYGVKD. V was clipped by 4 bases and J by 2 bases, with 12 bases between them. This CDR3 is 14 amino acids long. The CDR3 nucleotides are TGTGCCATCAGTGGGCAGCTGGTCCCCTACGAGCAGTACGTC. Translation gives CAISGQLVPYEQYV.

The rearrangement uses TRBV4-1 and TRBJ1-6; no reliable D call. The CDR3 is 16 amino acids. The V end was cut by 1 base, the J end by 8 bases, with 15 bases between. Germline V lookup: CDR1 MGHRA, CDR2 YSYEKL. This CDR3 is CASSQVAVPAYSPLHF. The CDR3, as DNA: TGCGCCAGCAGCCAAGTCGCGGTCCCCGCCTATTCACCCCTCCACTTT.

The chain carries TRBV10-3 and TRBJ2-5; D is perhaps TRBD1 (6 bases). Germline CDR1 is ENHRY and CDR2 is SYGVKD. The CDR3 extends over 12 amino acids. V dropped 11 bases and J dropped 5 bases, with 15 bases sitting between them. CDR3 residues: CASTGSGETQYF. As DNA, the CDR3 is TGTGCCTCCACAGGGTCAGGGGAGACCCAGTACTTC.

This clonotype was recorded many times. This CDR3 reads CASSLFGTDYEQYV. The CDR3, as DNA: TGTGCCAGCAGTTTATTCGGGACAGACTACGAGCAGTACGTC. The chain has TRBV28 and TRBJ2-7; 7 bases are a match to TRBD1. Per the germline V gene, CDR1 is MDHEN and CDR2 is SYDVKM. Germline trimming cut 1 base from V and 3 bases from J; bases unmatched to any gene: 3. The CDR3 has 14 residues.

The chain employs TRBV4-3 and TRBJ2-7, with a weak D call TRBD2 (6 bases). Trimming took 4 bases from V and 3 from J, leaving 16 bases between them. CDR3 length: 15 amino acids. CDR1 is LGHNA and CDR2 is YSLEER in the germline V gene. The CDR3 DNA reads as TGCGCCAGCAGCCCGAGCATGGGAGGAATCTACGAGCAGTACTTC. Amino acids: CASSPSMGGIYEQYF.

This clonotype was seen many times. The V gene is TRBV19, the J gene TRBJ2-3; the D gene is possibly TRBD2 (5 bases). The germline gives CDR1 LNHDA, CDR2 SQIVND (reference sequence). V was trimmed by 3 bases and J by 1 base, leaving 8 bases between them. The CDR3 is 14 residues long. CDR3 nucleotides: TGTGCCAGTAGTATCAGCGGACGCACAGATACGCAGTATTTT. Amino acid sequence: CASSISGRTDTQYF.

The V gene is TRBV20-1, the J gene TRBJ2-1; unclear D gene. The CDR3 sequence is 13 residues long. The germline CDR1 and CDR2 sequences are DFQATT and SNEGSKA (reference sequence). V lost 6 bases to trimming and J lost 0 bases, with 9 bases between them. The CDR3 loop reads CSAHGSSYNEQFF. In nucleotides, the CDR3 is TGCAGTGCCCACGGAAGCTCCTACAATGAGCAGTTCTTC.

The V gene is TRBV7-6, the J gene TRBJ2-1; D gene unclear. The V gene's germline CDR1 is SGHVS and CDR2 FNYEAQ. Trimming shortened V by 6 bases and J by 5 bases, and 11 bases separated the two germline ends. This CDR3 contains 13 residues. CDR3 nucleotides: TGTGCCAGCAGTCCGGACCTCAACAATGAGCAGTTCTTC. This codes for CASSPDLNNEQFF. Full variable domain (missing parts from reference TRBV7-6 and TRBJ2-1): GAGVSQSPRYKVTKRGQDVALRCDPISGHVSLYWYRQALGQGPEFLTYFNYEAQQDKSGLPNDRFSAERPEGSISTLTIQRTEQRDSAMYRCASSPDLNNEQFFGPGTRLTVL.

This clonotype was detected a few times. The chain combines TRBV19 with TRBJ2-7, with no clear D. The CDR3 loop spans 12 amino acids. The V and J ends lost 4 bases and 3 bases respectively, with 7 bases between them. The germline V gene encodes CDR1 LNHDA and CDR2 SQIVND (reference sequence). The chain's CDR3 is CASSTYGYEQYF. The CDR3 bases are TGTGCCAGTAGTACCTATGGCTACGAGCAGTACTTC.

The chain is built from TRBV12-3 or TRBV12-4 and TRBJ1-5; D may be TRBD1 (6 bases). The CDR3 contains 14 residues. Trimming took off 8 bases at V and 4 bases at J, with 15 bases between the two ends. CDR3 bases: TGTGCCAGCGGAAGACAGGCGGGGAATCAGCCCCAGCATTTT. This encodes CASGRQAGNQPQHF.

This chain connects TRBV4-1 to TRBJ1-1, with TRBD1 matching over 7 bases. Germline CDR1 MGHRA, CDR2 YSYEKL. With 3 bases clipped from V and 6 bases from J, the junction kept 10 bases outside the gene matches. This CDR3 is built from 15 residues. The CDR3 sequence: CASSHVYRGVAEAFF. The CDR3, as DNA: TGCGCCAGCAGCCACGTTTACAGGGGAGTGGCTGAAGCTTTCTTT.

V usage is TRBV20-1 and J usage is TRBJ2-1, with D perhaps given as TRBD1 or TRBD2 (6 bases each). The CDR3 consists of 12 residues. CDR1 and CDR2 from the germline V gene are DFQATT and SNEGSKA (reference sequence). Deletions cut 6 bases from V and 8 bases from J, with 14 bases between. CDR3 bases: TGCAGTGCCAGACGGGGGCTTGATGAGCAGTTCTTC. The encoded protein is CSARRGLDEQFF.